The next 12 T cell receptor beta chains were all read from a single sample in a study of OX40 agonist ivuxolimab in advanced cancers. TCRdb's table, derived via immunoSEQ multiplex PCR, lists solely in-frame clones and lacks some. The table shows about 150,000 clones, with around 94% occurring only once. The sequencing here drew on CD4+ or CD8+ T cells sorted from blood, taken in a trial of the OX40 agonist ivuxolimab. These receptors were taken from an adult with an advanced solid tumor such as melanoma, head and neck, liver or kidney cancer.

This rearrangement joins TRBV5-8 to TRBJ1-4, with D tentatively TRBD1 (5 bases). Germline loops: CDR1 SGHTS, CDR2 YDEGEE. V lost 5 bases to trimming and J lost 6 bases, with 20 bases between them. The CDR3 consists of 16 residues. DNA for the CDR3: TGTGCCAGCAGTCGAGGTCTCGGGGCCGGAGATGAAAAACTGTTTTTT. Protein: CASSRGLGAGDEKLFF.

CDR3 bases: TGTGCCAGCAGCTTGGTGACTAGCGGGAGCCACACCGGGGAGCTGTTTTTT. Its protein product is CASSLVTSGSHTGELFF. The V and J genes are TRBV5-4 and TRBJ2-2; 12 nucleotides line up with TRBD2. Germline V gene sequence: CDR1 SGHNT, CDR2 YYREEE (reference sequence). J gave up 3 bases and V 0 bases, and 3 bases lay outside the gene matches. The CDR3 extends over 17 amino acids.

The V call is TRBV11-2, the J call TRBJ2-2; D is unresolved. Germline CDR1 is SGHAT and CDR2 is FQNNGV. Trimming shortened V by 5 bases and J by 8 bases, and 9 bases separated the two germline ends. CDR3 length equals 12 residues. As DNA, the CDR3 is TGTGCCAGCAGCCCGCCCGGGGGGGAGCTGTTTTTT. Translation: CASSPPGGELFF.

The J gene is TRBJ2-7, the V gene TRBV4-2, with a weak D call TRBD2 (6 bases). The CDR3 sequence is 15 residues long. Trimming stripped 3 bases from V and 4 bases from J, with 16 bases between. Germline V CDR1 and CDR2: LGHNA, YNFKEQ. The CDR3 DNA sequence: TGTGCCAGCAGCCAGCCAGGCGGAGGGCCATACGAGCAGTACTTC. Translation gives CASSQPGGGPYEQYF.

CDR3 nucleotides: TGTGCCAGCAGCCGTCTCTCTGGGGCCAACGTCCTGACTTTC. Encoded protein: CASSRLSGANVLTF. The chain joins TRBV7-3 to TRBJ2-6; D is ambiguous. The V end lost 5 bases, the J end lost 0 bases, and 5 bases lay between the germline ends. Germline CDR1 SGHTA, CDR2 FQGTGA. This CDR3 is built from 14 residues.

This chain connects TRBV29-1 to TRBJ2-6; unclear D gene. The CDR3 is 14 residues long. The V gene's germline CDR1 is SQVTM and CDR2 ANQGSEA. The V gene lost 4 bases and the J gene lost 1 base, with 8 bases spanning the gap. CDR3 loop: CSVGSLSGANVLTF. The CDR3 bases are TGCAGCGTTGGTTCGTTATCTGGGGCCAACGTCCTGACTTTC.

The rearrangement links TRBV5-1 to TRBJ2-1; weak D call: TRBD1 (6 bases). The length of the CDR3 is 17 residues. Germline V gives CDR1 SGHRS, CDR2 YFSETQ. The V end lost 4 bases, the J end lost 3 bases, and 20 bases lay between the germline ends. CDR3 nucleotide sequence: TGCGCCAGCAGCCCGACCACCCGGGACACCAACTACAATGAGCAGTTCTTC. The encoded protein is CASSPTTRDTNYNEQFF. Variable domain in full (rest from reference TRBV5-1 and TRBJ2-1): KAGVTQTPRYLIKTRGQQVTLSCSPISGHRSVSWYQQTPGQGLQFLFEYFSETQRNKGNFPGRFSGRQFSNSRSEMNVSTLELGDSALYLCASSPTTRDTNYNEQFFGPGTRLTVL.

The chain joins TRBV19 to TRBJ1-2; D is possibly TRBD1 (5 bases). Deletions cut 4 bases from V and 3 bases from J, with 21 bases between. Germline CDR1 reads LNHDA; CDR2 reads SQIVND (reference sequence). This CDR3 has 17 amino acids. CDR3 in amino acids: CASSTPGEGQTYYGYTF. CDR3 nucleotide sequence: TGTGCCAGTAGTACCCCCGGGGAGGGGCAAACATACTATGGCTACACCTTC.

The chain has TRBV10-1 and TRBJ1-1, with D possibly TRBD1 on 6 matching bases. CDR1 and CDR2 (germline): WNHNN, SYGVQD (reference sequence). The CDR3 length is 14 residues. V was pared by 2 bases and J by 0 bases, with 7 bases between. Written as DNA, the CDR3 is TGCGCCAGCAGTGAGGAGGGGGTGAACACTGAAGCTTTCTTT. This gives the protein CASSEEGVNTEAFF.

The gene calls are TRBV29-1 and TRBJ1-1; D unclear. Germline-derived CDR1 and CDR2 are SQVTM and ANQGSEA. This CDR3 has 13 residues. V lost 6 bases to trimming and J lost 0 bases, with 11 bases between them. The DNA of the CDR3 is TGCAGCGTACGGTTTAGCATGAACACTGAAGCTTTCTTT. Its translation: CSVRFSMNTEAFF.

The CDR3 reads CASSYSSGAGNEKLFF. CDR3 coding DNA: TGTGCCAGCAGTTATTCCTCAGGGGCGGGGAATGAAAAACTGTTTTTT. The chain carries TRBV6-5 and TRBJ1-4; possibly TRBD1 for D (6 bases). The CDR3 spans 16 residues. Germline CDR1 MNHEY, CDR2 SVGAGI. Trimming left V 3 bases short and J 5 bases short, with 16 bases between.

J is TRBJ1-1 and V is TRBV5-6, with 7 bases matching TRBD1. The trim removed 0 bases at V and 11 bases at J, leaving 1 base unmatched. The CDR3 is made up of 11 amino acids. Germline CDR1 and CDR2: SGHDT and YYEEEE. The CDR3 protein is CASSLEGAAFF. The CDR3, as DNA: TGTGCCAGCAGCTTGGAGGGGGCTGCTTTCTTT.